This T cell receptor (beta chain) was observed in a study of blood T cell repertoires in COVID-19 (dated by TCRdb to the early 2020s). Study-level background: Samples from collaborators originated in the United States, Italy and Spain and spanned both the acute and convalescent phases of COVID-19. The material from the prospective study consisted of cDNA or gDNA derived from T cells, B-cell-depleted T cells, or PBMCs. Subjects who had been exposed to COVID-19, were actively infected with it, or had recovered from it provided the deeply sampled blood TCRbeta repertoires that made up the dataset. The repertoires were released in a freely available public database meant as a resource for research on the immune response to SARS-CoV-2. Samples were obtained from the ongoing ImmuneRACE study (first 160 participants) and from 1,000 to 1,500 subjects provided by 6 global collaborators. Sample metadata almost always included a de-identified subject ID, COVID-19 status, age in years and sex. Where available, HLA class I and class II types were obtained from metadata supplied by the sample provider rather than from assay-based typing. The paper as a whole reports these results and caveats: Clinical and demographic metadata were provided uncurated, with the amount varying by source and participant.

TCRbeta CDR3 regions were amplified from genomic DNA using the immunoSEQ Assay, a bias-controlled multiplex PCR. The authors' pipeline ran thus. The number of nucleated cells in each sample was estimated from the amplification of reference gene primers within the assay. To quantify the absolute abundance of each unique TCRbeta CDR3 rearrangement, sequence reads were collapsed and filtered. For each sample, productive Simpson clonality was calculated by taking the square root of Simpson's diversity index across productive rearrangements. TCRdb limited this immuneACCESS table to in-frame rearrangements with V and J called. A share of clones is missing; checked studies link under half to unresolved V genes, and the rest is unexplained. V and J calls plus clone size are reproduced from that table; the DNA served to infer D and trimming. Within this sample are about 130,000 clones, with roughly 80% of them counted one time only. Around 5.2% of the sample belongs to the ten largest clones.

As concerns this clone: The antigen it recognizes is unknown. Per-base quality was not reported, and no clone a single base away is much larger than it.

Collaborating institutions collected whole blood in K2EDTA tubes following their own protocols. Collaborator samples were shipped for TCRbeta analysis as frozen whole blood, isolated PBMCs, or DNA extracted from either sample type. The sequencing sample was made of peripheral blood. This receptor was identified in a man aged 55-75 years with acute or convalescent COVID-19.

The CDR3 reads as follows: CSASDIAGVGEQYF. The DNA reads as follows: TGCAGTGCTAGTGACATAGCGGGAGTCGGCGAGCAGTACTTC. The chain is encoded by TRBV20-1 joined to TRBJ2-7, and TRBD2 matches 9 of the central bases. Per the germline V gene (reference sequence), DFQATT is the CDR1 and SNEGSKA is the CDR2. Spanning cysteine to phenylalanine, the CDR3 consists of 14 amino acids. Solely the CDR3 DNA is kept, with 42 bases framed from the first base. Trimming accounts for 3 bases at V and 6 bases at J, while the number of junction bases matched to no gene is 9.